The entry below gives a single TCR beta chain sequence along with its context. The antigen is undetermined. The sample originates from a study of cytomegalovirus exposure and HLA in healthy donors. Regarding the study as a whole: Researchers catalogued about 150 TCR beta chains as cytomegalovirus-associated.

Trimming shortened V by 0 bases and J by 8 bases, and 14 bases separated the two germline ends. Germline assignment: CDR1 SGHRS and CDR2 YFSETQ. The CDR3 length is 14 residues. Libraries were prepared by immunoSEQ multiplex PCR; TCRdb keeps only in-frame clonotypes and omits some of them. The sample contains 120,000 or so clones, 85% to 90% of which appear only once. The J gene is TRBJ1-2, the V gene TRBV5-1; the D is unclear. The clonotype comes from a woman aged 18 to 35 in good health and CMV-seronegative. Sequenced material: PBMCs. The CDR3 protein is CASSLDRSSIGYTF. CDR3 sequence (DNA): TGCGCCAGCAGCTTGGACAGATCTTCTATCGGCTACACCTTC.